These 5 T cell receptor beta chains originate from one sample sequenced in a study of blood T cell repertoires in COVID-19 (TCRdb year 2020). Receptors were amplified or captured by the immunoSEQ multiplex PCR assay. Drawn from immuneACCESS, this table holds only the in-frame rearrangements with V and J called that TCRdb kept. Clones are partly lost; checked studies trace under half to an unresolved V gene and leave the rest unexplained. The sample table records approximately 140,000 clones; 85% to 90% of these occur just once. The ten largest clones add up to over 1.5% of the sample. Sequencing was done on a sample of peripheral blood. The receptors here all came from a woman aged 60 to 75 with acute or convalescent COVID-19.

The chain links TRBV5-4 to TRBJ2-3; possible D gene TRBD2, 6 bases. Germline V gives CDR1 SGHNT, CDR2 YYREEE (reference sequence). The CDR3 has 14 amino acids. With 5 bases removed from V and 0 bases from J, the gap between germline ends came to 10 bases. The CDR3 DNA sequence: TGTGCCAGCAGGTCCGGGACTAGCACAGATACGCAGTATTTT. Amino acid sequence: CASRSGTSTDTQYF.

The V and J genes are TRBV6-5 and TRBJ2-6, with 9 nucleotides matching TRBD1. The trim removed 6 bases at V and 2 bases at J, leaving 2 bases unmatched. The CDR3 loop spans 15 amino acids. The V gene's germline CDR1 is MNHEY and CDR2 SVGAGI. The CDR3 DNA sequence: TGTGCCAGCAGGGGACAGGGTACTGGGGCCAACGTCCTGACTTTC. As protein: CASRGQGTGANVLTF.

V and J are TRBV4-3 and TRBJ1-2; D is ambiguous. V lost 3 bases and J lost 6, with 8 bases in between. This CDR3 region has 12 residues. CDR1 and CDR2 (germline): LGHNA, YSLEER. The CDR3 DNA reads TGCGCCAGCAGCCACCGTGGCAATGGCTACACCTTC. Translation gives CASSHRGNGYTF.

This sequence joins TRBV25-1 and TRBJ1-4, with 7 bases matching TRBD1. This CDR3 has 14 residues. Germline loops: CDR1 MGHDK, CDR2 SYGVNS. V dropped 8 bases and J dropped 6; count of bases not matched to a gene: 9. DNA for the CDR3: TGTGCCAGCGGCCTCGGAGGACAGGATGAAAAACTGTTTTTT. This gives the protein CASGLGGQDEKLFF.

The V call is TRBV4-1, the J call TRBJ2-7; perhaps TRBD2 as D (6 bases). Between the trimmed V and J ends, which lost 4 bases and 2 bases, there was a span of 12 bases. Germline CDR1 reads MGHRA; CDR2 reads YSYEKL. The CDR3 runs 14 residues. The CDR3 DNA reads TGCGCCAGCAGCCCTGAAAGACTAGCCTACGAGCAGTACTTC. This codes for CASSPERLAYEQYF.